The TCR beta chain under discussion was sequenced for a study of a mutant IDH1 vaccine in newly diagnosed glioma. Study summary: Vaccines were first given 4-6 weeks after radiotherapy alone, or with temozolomide cycles. The sex distribution of treated patients was approximately 62% male and roughly 40% female, with a mean age of roughly 40 years.

Assay: immunoSEQ multiplex PCR; the TCRdb copy retains only in-frame clones and omits some. The sample contains just over 65,000 clones, approximately 81% of which appear only once. The CDR3 totals 11 residues. Germline V gene data show CDR1 as DFQATT and CDR2 as SNEGSKA (reference sequence). V was trimmed by 4 bases and J by 6 bases, leaving 9 bases between them. Time point in this sample: week 35, safety follow-up. Doses of 300 ug of mutant IDH1 20-mer peptide were given with topical imiquimod. Patients came in for eight vaccinations, in weeks 1, 3, 5, 7, 11, 15, 19 and 23. The astrocytomas were IDH1-mutant, ATRX-negative, and WHO grade 3 or 4. As to this clone: Its antigen is currently unknown.

The gene calls are TRBV20-1 and TRBJ1-1; D remains unclear. This clonotype was sampled from a man aged 18 to 30 with glioma. The sequencing used PBMCs, collected from a glioma patient whose treatment included an IDH1 peptide vaccine. The CDR3 here is CSAKGLSEAFF. Here the CDR3 DNA reads TGCAGTGCTAAGGGTCTATCTGAAGCTTTCTTT.